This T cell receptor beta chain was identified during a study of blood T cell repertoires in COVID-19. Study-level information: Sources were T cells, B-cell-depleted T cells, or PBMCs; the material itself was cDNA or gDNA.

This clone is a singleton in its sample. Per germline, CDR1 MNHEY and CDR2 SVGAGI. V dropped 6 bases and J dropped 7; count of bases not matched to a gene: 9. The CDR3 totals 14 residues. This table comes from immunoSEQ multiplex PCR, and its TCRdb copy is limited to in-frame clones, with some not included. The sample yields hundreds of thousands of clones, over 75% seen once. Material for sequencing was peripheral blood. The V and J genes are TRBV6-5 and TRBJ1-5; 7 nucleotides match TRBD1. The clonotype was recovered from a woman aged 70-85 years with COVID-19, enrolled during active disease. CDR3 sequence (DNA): TGTGCCAGCAGCCTGGAGGGGGCAGACCAGCCCCAGCATTTT. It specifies CASSLEGADQPQHF.